These 24 T cell receptor beta chains were sequenced from one sample in a study of cytomegalovirus exposure and HLA in healthy donors. The primer mix had 60 Vbeta and 13 Jbeta primers. Measured with immunoSEQ multiplex PCR; TCRdb has only the in-frame clones, and not every one. The table records more than 90,000 clones, 55% to 75% of them present only once. Sequencing used PBMCs. The receptors stem from a man aged 50-60 years in good health and CMV-seronegative.

This chain's CDR3 is CASSESQVDEQYF. Written as DNA, the CDR3 is TGTGCCAGCAGTGAATCCCAGGTAGACGAGCAGTACTTC. The chain recombines TRBV25-1 with TRBJ2-5; D call uncertain. The J call could be wrong; TRBJ2-7 is a better fit for the DNA end. CDR1 and CDR2 (germline): MGHDK, SYGVNS. This CDR3 has 13 amino acids.

The chain couples TRBV5-4 to TRBJ2-5; 10 nucleotides line up with TRBD1. V lost 3 bases and J lost 0; bases outside the gene matches: 2. The CDR3 is 15 residues long. Germline lookup yields CDR1 SGHNT and CDR2 YYREEE (reference sequence). The CDR3 DNA follows: TGTGCCAGCAGCTGGACAGGGGGGTACCAAGAGACCCAGTACTTC. This translates into CASSWTGGYQETQYF.

CDR3 protein: CASSYRAGAYEQYV. CDR3 sequence (DNA): TGTGCCAGCAGCTACAGGGCGGGGGCCTACGAGCAGTACGTC. The chain links TRBV7-2 to TRBJ2-7; maybe TRBD2 (7 bases). Germline CDR1 is SGHTA and CDR2 is FQGNSA. The V end was cut by 4 bases, the J end by 2 bases, with 12 bases between. The CDR3 loop spans 14 amino acids.

A few counts support this clone. The chain combines TRBV6-5 with TRBJ1-1; 10 bases match TRBD1. V lost 7 bases, J lost 8 bases, and 7 bases stayed unmatched. The length of the CDR3 is 13 residues. The germline CDR1 and CDR2 sequences are MNHEY and SVGAGI. CDR3 sequence: CASTRQGAREAFF. CDR3 coding DNA: TGTGCCAGCACACGACAGGGGGCAAGGGAAGCTTTCTTT.

J is TRBJ2-7 and V is TRBV6-6, with TRBD2 identical over 7 bases. This CDR3 has 14 amino acids. J gave up 2 bases and V 4 bases, and 5 bases lay outside the gene matches. Germline lookup yields CDR1 MNHNY and CDR2 SVGAGI (reference sequence). In DNA form, the CDR3 reads TGTGCCAGCAGTTCCCCAGGGAGGGCCTACGAGCAGTACGTC. This gives the protein CASSSPGRAYEQYV.

The chain uses TRBV6-5 and TRBJ2-5; D is uncertain. The DNA end is more similar to TRBJ2-7, so the J call may be wrong. This CDR3 has 13 residues. Germline V gene lookup returns CDR1 MNHEY and CDR2 SVGAGI. CDR3 DNA: TGTGCCAGCAGTTACGAGCGTCTGTCCGAGCAGTACTTC. Its protein is CASSYERLSEQYF.

The V and J genes are TRBV7-2 and TRBJ2-1; TRBD2 is a possible D gene (6 bases). V was cut by 1 base and J by 9 bases, with 13 bases left in between. The CDR3 contains 14 residues. Germline lookup yields CDR1 SGHTA and CDR2 FQGNSA. CDR3 nucleotide sequence: TGTGCCAGCAGCTTAGATACTAGCCTTACTGAGCAGTTCTTC. The encoded protein is CASSLDTSLTEQFF.

Only a few counts were recorded for this clone. The chain carries TRBV2 and TRBJ2-1; 7 bases are a match to TRBD1. In germline, CDR1 is SNHLY, CDR2 FYNNEI. V lost 4 bases to trimming and J lost 4 bases; unmatched junction nucleotides: 7. The CDR3 loop spans 15 amino acids. The CDR3 sequence is CASSVDRLSYNEQFF. CDR3 sequence (DNA): TGTGCCAGCAGTGTGGACAGGCTTTCATACAATGAGCAGTTCTTC.

This chain links TRBV10-3 with TRBJ1-6, with D maybe TRBD1 (6 bases). The CDR3 totals 16 residues. Trimming left V 6 bases short and J 0 bases short, with 12 bases between. CDR1 is ENHRY, CDR2 SYGVKD, per germline. CDR3 sequence: CAIRRTVSSYNSPLHF. The DNA for the CDR3 is TGTGCCATCAGAAGGACAGTTTCCTCCTATAATTCACCCCTCCACTTT.

The chain is built from TRBV19 and TRBJ2-7; TRBD1 matches at 10 bases. The length of the CDR3 is 16 residues. The V and J ends lost 2 bases and 0 bases, in that order; junction bases with no gene match: 4. The germline V gene encodes CDR1 LNHDA and CDR2 SQIVND (reference sequence). In DNA, the CDR3 is TGTGCCAGTAGTATAACAGGGACAGGGGTCTCCTACGAGCAGTACTTC. Protein sequence: CASSITGTGVSYEQYF.

The chain employs TRBV4-1 and TRBJ2-6, with 12 bases lining up with TRBD2. Unmatched junction bases numbered 7, after V lost 1 base and J lost 3 bases. The CDR3 is made up of 19 amino acids. Germline loops: CDR1 MGHRA, CDR2 YSYEKL. The CDR3 spells CASSQGLLAGGYGANVLTF. Written as DNA, the CDR3 is TGCGCCAGCAGCCAAGGGCTTCTAGCGGGGGGGTATGGGGCCAACGTCCTGACTTTC.

V usage is TRBV7-2 and J usage is TRBJ2-2, with D tentatively TRBD2 (5 bases). This CDR3 is 15 amino acids long. The V end was cut by 7 bases, the J end by 2 bases, with 14 bases between. Germline V gene lookup returns CDR1 SGHTA and CDR2 FQGNSA. DNA of the CDR3: TGTGCCAGCACCAGGACTCCTACAAACACCGGGGAGCTGTTTTTT. As protein: CASTRTPTNTGELFF.

This clone was observed a few times. CDR3 DNA sequence: TGCGCCAGCAGCCAAGATTTGCAGGGGACCTATGAAAAACTGTTTTTT. Residues: CASSQDLQGTYEKLFF. This sequence joins TRBV4-3 and TRBJ1-4, with D tentatively TRBD1 (6 bases). With 0 bases removed from V and 6 bases from J, the gap between germline ends came to 14 bases. The V gene's germline CDR1 is LGHNA and CDR2 YSLEER. The CDR3 consists of 16 residues.

The CDR3: CASSVRTQGAGETQYF. The CDR3 nucleotides read TGTGCCAGTAGTGTGAGGACACAGGGGGCCGGAGAGACCCAGTACTTC. This rearrangement joins TRBV19 to TRBJ2-5; 9 bases are a match to TRBD1. The trim removed 5 bases at V and 4 bases at J, leaving 11 bases unmatched. Germline V lookup: CDR1 LNHDA, CDR2 SQIVND (reference sequence). The CDR3 runs to 16 residues.

The genes are TRBV30 and TRBJ2-1, with D tentatively TRBD2 (5 bases). The CDR3 has 16 amino acids. Trimming shortened V by 0 bases and J by 0 bases, and 12 bases separated the two germline ends. The germline gives CDR1 GTSNPN, CDR2 SVGIG (reference sequence). As DNA, the CDR3 is TGTGCCTGGAGTGTAGACTACCTTAGCTCCTACAATGAGCAGTTCTTC. It encodes CAWSVDYLSSYNEQFF. Supplemented by reference TRBV30 and TRBJ2-1, the full variable domain reads SQTIHQWPATLVQPVGSPLSLECTVEGTSNPNLYWYRQAAGRGLQLLFYSVGIGQISSEVPQNLSASRPQDRQFILSSKKLLLSDSGFYLCAWSVDYLSSYNEQFFGPGTRLTVL.

The chain is built from TRBV29-1 and TRBJ2-1, with 10 bases fitting TRBD1. After removal of 6 bases from V and 4 bases from J, the junction contained 6 bases not matched to a gene. The length of the CDR3 is 14 residues. The germline V gene encodes CDR1 SQVTM and CDR2 ANQGSEA. The CDR3 region has the DNA TGCAGCGTCCCCCGGGACAGGGGTTACAATGAGCAGTTCTTC. Protein sequence: CSVPRDRGYNEQFF.

V gene TRBV4-3 combines with J gene TRBJ2-7, with 10 bases that match TRBD1. The germline V gene encodes CDR1 LGHNA and CDR2 YSLEER. The junction had 11 bases not matched to a gene; V was cut back by 3 bases and J by 3 bases. The CDR3 sequence is 17 residues long. CDR3 bases: TGCGCCAGCAGCCATGATATCGGGACAGGGGCCTACTACGAGCAGTACTTC. The encoded protein is CASSHDIGTGAYYEQYF.

V gene TRBV2 combines with J gene TRBJ2-1, with 9 positions matching TRBD2. Unmatched junction bases numbered 2, after V lost 1 base and J lost 4 bases. CDR1 and CDR2 (germline): SNHLY, FYNNEI. The CDR3 is made up of 15 amino acids. CDR3 nucleotide sequence: TGTGCCAGCAGTGAAGAAGCGGGGGGATACAATGAGCAGTTCTTC. Translated: CASSEEAGGYNEQFF.

This chain links TRBV5-4 with TRBJ1-2; 8 bases map to TRBD1. Germline lookup yields CDR1 SGHNT and CDR2 YYREEE (reference sequence). This CDR3 is 16 amino acids long. V dropped 3 bases and J dropped 8; count of bases not matched to a gene: 15. As DNA, the CDR3 is TGTGCCAGCAGCTCGCCCAACACAGGGGGGGCTAAAGGCTACACCTTC. It codes for CASSSPNTGGAKGYTF.

The chain recombines TRBV5-1 with TRBJ1-1; 7 positions match TRBD1. The germline CDR1 and CDR2 sequences are SGHRS and YFSETQ. The CDR3 covers 14 residues. Trimming took 3 bases from V and 4 from J; bases not matched to a gene: 6. CDR3 sequence reads: CASSYDRARTEAFF. In DNA, the CDR3 is TGCGCCAGCAGCTACGACAGGGCGCGCACTGAAGCTTTCTTT.

The chain recombines TRBV18 with TRBJ1-2; no clear D gene. The CDR3 sequence is 13 residues long. The germline gives CDR1 KGHSH, CDR2 LQKENI. Trimming stripped 0 bases from V and 4 bases from J, with 6 bases between. This chain's CDR3 is CASSPPQVYGYTF. The CDR3 bases are TGTGCCAGCTCACCACCCCAGGTCTATGGCTACACCTTC.

V gene TRBV2 combines with J gene TRBJ2-3; 8 nucleotides agree with TRBD2. The germline V gene has CDR1 SNHLY and CDR2 FYNNEI. CDR3 length equals 14 residues. V lost 7 bases to trimming and J lost 0 bases; unmatched junction nucleotides: 3. This CDR3 is CASIERESTDTQYF. The DNA of the CDR3 is TGTGCCAGCATTGAGCGGGAGAGCACAGATACGCAGTATTTT.

This clone was found a few times. The V gene is TRBV21-1, the J gene TRBJ2-3; TRBD2, as called in the table, went unchecked against the DNA. TRBV21-1 is shown as a pseudogene. The CDR3 is 14 residues long. The CDR3 reads CAGISGGPADTQYF. The CDR3 DNA follows: TGTGCCGGTATTAGCGGGGGACCCGCAGATACGCAGTATTTT.

CDR3 DNA: TGTGCCAGCAGCCTGACGAAGGACAGGGCAGAGGGGTTCTTC. This translates into CASSLTKDRAEGFF. The chain has TRBV7-9 and TRBJ2-1; 8 bases agree with TRBD1. The CDR3 loop spans 14 amino acids. Looked up from germline, CDR1 is SEHNR and CDR2 is FQNEAQ (reference sequence). V dropped 5 bases and J dropped 15; count of bases not matched to a gene: 15. The full variable domain, in which reference TRBV7-9 and TRBJ2-1 provide the parts outside the CDR3, is DTGVSQNPRHKITKRGQNVTFRCDPISEHNRLYWYRQTLGQGPEFLTYFQNEAQLEKSRLLSDRFSAERPKGSFSTLEIQRTEQGDSAMYLCASSLTKDRAEGFFGPGTRLTVL.